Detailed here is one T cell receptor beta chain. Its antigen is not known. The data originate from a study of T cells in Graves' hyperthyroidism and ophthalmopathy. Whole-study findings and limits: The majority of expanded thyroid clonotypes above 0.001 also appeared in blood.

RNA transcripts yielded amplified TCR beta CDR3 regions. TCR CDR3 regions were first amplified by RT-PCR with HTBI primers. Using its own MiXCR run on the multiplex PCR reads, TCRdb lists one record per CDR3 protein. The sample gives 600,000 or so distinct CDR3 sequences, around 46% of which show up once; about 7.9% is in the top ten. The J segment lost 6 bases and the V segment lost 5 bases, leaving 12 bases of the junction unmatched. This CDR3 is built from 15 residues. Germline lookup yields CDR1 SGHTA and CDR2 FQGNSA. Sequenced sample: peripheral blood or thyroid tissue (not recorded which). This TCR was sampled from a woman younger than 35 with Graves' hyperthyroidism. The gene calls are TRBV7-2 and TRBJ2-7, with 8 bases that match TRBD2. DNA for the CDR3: TGTGCCAGCAGCCAAGAGCCAGCGGGAGATTTCGAGCAGTACTTC. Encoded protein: CASSQEPAGDFEQYF.